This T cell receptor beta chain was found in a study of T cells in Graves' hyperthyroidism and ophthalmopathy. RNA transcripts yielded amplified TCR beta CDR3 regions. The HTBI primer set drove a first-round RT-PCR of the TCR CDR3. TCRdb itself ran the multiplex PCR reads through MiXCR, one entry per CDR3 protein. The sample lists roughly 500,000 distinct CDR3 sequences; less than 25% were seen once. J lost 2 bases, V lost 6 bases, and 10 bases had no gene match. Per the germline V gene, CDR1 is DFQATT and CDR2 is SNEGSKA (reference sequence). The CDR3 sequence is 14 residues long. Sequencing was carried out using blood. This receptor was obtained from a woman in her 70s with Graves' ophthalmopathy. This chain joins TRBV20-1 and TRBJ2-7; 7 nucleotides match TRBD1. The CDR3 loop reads CSAMPETGTYEQYF. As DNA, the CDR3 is TGCAGTGCCATGCCAGAGACAGGGACCTACGAGCAGTACTTC.